This T cell receptor beta chain was documented in a study of T cells in Graves' hyperthyroidism and ophthalmopathy. The wider study: Specimen type is peripheral blood, collected at initial diagnosis prior to any treatment. Study observations and caveats: Expanded thyroid clonotypes (above 0.001) were mostly also found in blood.

Germline V CDR1 and CDR2: MNHNS, SASEGT. The V gene lost 6 bases and the J gene lost 3 bases, with 14 bases spanning the gap. The CDR3 loop spans 14 amino acids. Clinical symptoms, serum thyroxine, TRAb, thyroid ultrasound and orbital computed tomography established diagnosis. Amplification of TCR beta CDR3 regions was performed using RNA transcripts as template. Carried out on the TCR CDR3, a first-round RT-PCR used the HTBI primer set. TCRdb re-analysed the multiplex PCR reads in MiXCR, keeping a single row per CDR3 protein. Among approximately 530,000 distinct CDR3 sequences listed, just under 20% were seen once. On this clonotype itself: The target antigen is unknown.

The material sequenced was blood. The chain couples TRBV6-1 to TRBJ1-2; maybe TRBD1 (5 bases). This receptor was identified in a man aged 40-55 years with Graves' ophthalmopathy. CDR3: CASSPDSSHYGYTF. Written as DNA, the CDR3 is TGTGCCAGCAGCCCCGACAGTTCTCACTATGGCTACACCTTC.